Below are 20 T cell receptor beta chains sequenced from a single sample in a study of blood T cell repertoires in COVID-19. Assay: immunoSEQ multiplex PCR; the TCRdb copy retains only in-frame clones and omits some. The repertoire has about 130,000 clones, over 70% of them found once; the top ten carry about 3.8%. Material: peripheral blood. The receptors derive from a woman aged 50 to 60 with acute or convalescent COVID-19.

The rearrangement joins TRBV30 to TRBJ2-5, with 7 bases aligning to TRBD1. From germline, CDR1 is GTSNPN and CDR2 SVGIG (reference sequence). The CDR3 spans 13 residues. V was pared by 4 bases and J by 2 bases, with 4 bases of the junction left unmatched. The CDR3 region has the DNA TGTGCCTGGAATCACAGGGGACAAGAGACCCAGTACTTC. Its protein is CAWNHRGQETQYF. Using reference TRBV30 and TRBJ2-5 for the parts outside the CDR3, the full variable domain is SQTIHQWPATLVQPVGSPLSLECTVEGTSNPNLYWYRQAAGRGLQLLFYSVGIGQISSEVPQNLSASRPQDRQFILSSKKLLLSDSGFYLCAWNHRGQETQYFGPGTRLLVL.

This clone was seen more than once but under ten times. The V call is TRBV4-2, the J call TRBJ2-7, with a tentative D call TRBD1 (5 bases). Germline V CDR1 and CDR2: LGHNA, YNFKEQ. The V end lost 4 bases, the J end lost 0 bases, and 10 bases lay between the germline ends. The length of the CDR3 is 14 residues. The CDR3 sequence is CASSRGGASYEQYF. DNA for the CDR3: TGTGCCAGCAGCCGGGGCGGCGCCTCCTACGAGCAGTACTTC.

V and J are TRBV27 and TRBJ1-2; 8 nucleotides match TRBD1. The CDR3 spans 13 residues. With 5 bases clipped from V and 4 bases from J, the junction kept 3 bases outside the gene matches. Germline V lookup: CDR1 MNHEY, CDR2 SMNVEV (reference sequence). The CDR3 coding sequence is TGTGCCAGCAGTCCGACAGGGGTCTATGGCTACACCTTC. Translated, it gives CASSPTGVYGYTF.

The rearrangement uses TRBV7-2 and TRBJ2-7; TRBD1 matches at 9 bases. Germline loops: CDR1 SGHTA, CDR2 FQGNSA. Trimming took 5 bases from V and 3 from J; bases not matched to a gene: 8. This CDR3 has 15 residues. CDR3 in amino acids: CASSLPGQGYYEQYF. CDR3 coding DNA: TGTGCCAGCAGCCTTCCGGGACAGGGCTACTACGAGCAGTACTTC.

V gene TRBV2 combines with J gene TRBJ2-3, with D perhaps matching TRBD2 (6 bases). This CDR3 is built from 18 residues. V lost 5 bases and J lost 3, with 24 bases in between. Germline values: CDR1 SNHLY, CDR2 FYNNEI. CDR3 DNA: TGTGCCAGCAGTCCCCCAGGAGGGTCAGGGTCCGATACAGATACGCAGTATTTT. Protein product: CASSPPGGSGSDTDTQYF.

The CDR3 here is CASSSGGWTGTDTQYF. CDR3 DNA: TGTGCCAGCAGTTCCGGGGGTTGGACGGGCACAGATACGCAGTATTTT. The chain joins TRBV6-6 to TRBJ2-3; D perhaps matches TRBD2 (6 bases). The V and J ends lost 4 bases and 1 base respectively, with 15 bases between them. Per germline, CDR1 MNHNY and CDR2 SVGAGI (reference sequence). The CDR3 contains 16 residues.

V usage is TRBV30 and J usage is TRBJ2-1; TRBD2 agrees at 10 bases. The CDR3 is 17 residues long. The trim removed 0 bases at V and 4 bases at J, leaving 9 bases unmatched. In germline, CDR1 is GTSNPN, CDR2 SVGIG (reference sequence). In nucleotides, the CDR3 is TGTGCCTGGAGTGTAGGGGCTAGCGGGGGCTGGTACAATGAGCAGTTCTTC. Residues: CAWSVGASGGWYNEQFF.

The J gene is TRBJ2-7, the V gene TRBV5-1, with TRBD1 matching over 9 bases. Germline loops: CDR1 SGHRS, CDR2 YFSETQ. V was pared by 2 bases and J by 8 bases, with 11 bases of the junction left unmatched. This CDR3 comprises 15 residues. The CDR3 sequence: CASSFSGTGRHQQYF. For the CDR3, the DNA is TGCGCCAGCAGCTTCTCCGGGACAGGGCGTCATCAGCAGTACTTC.

The chain has TRBV2 and TRBJ2-2, with D unclear. Between the trimmed V and J ends, which lost 6 bases and 7 bases, there was a span of 12 bases. This CDR3 is built from 13 residues. Germline V lookup: CDR1 SNHLY, CDR2 FYNNEI. The CDR3 coding sequence is TGTGCCAGCAGGGCGACCGAGGACGGGGAGCTGTTTTTT. Translated, it gives CASRATEDGELFF. The full variable domain, rest sourced from reference TRBV2 and TRBJ2-2, is EPEVTQTPSHQVTQMGQEVILRCVPISNHLYFYWYRQILGQKVEFLVSFYNNEISEKSEIFDDQFSVERPDGSNFTLKIRSTKLEDSAMYFCASRATEDGELFFGEGSRLTVL.

The chain uses TRBV29-1 and TRBJ1-2; 7 bases are shared with TRBD1. The CDR3 is 13 amino acids. J was trimmed by 4 bases and V by 7 bases; bases with no gene match: 9. The germline V gene encodes CDR1 SQVTM and CDR2 ANQGSEA. The CDR3 DNA is TGCAGCGCATCGACAGGGACGGGCTATGGCTACACCTTC. It codes for CSASTGTGYGYTF.

The gene calls are TRBV28 and TRBJ1-1, with D unresolved. The CDR3 is 14 residues long. CDR1 is MDHEN and CDR2 is SYDVKM in the germline V gene. Trimming took off 3 bases at V and 1 base at J, with 9 bases between the two ends. The CDR3 region has the DNA TGTGCCAGCAGTTTCGGCGGAGAGAACACTGAAGCTTTCTTT. Encoded protein: CASSFGGENTEAFF.

This clone was observed once. V and J are TRBV9 and TRBJ2-5; D is perhaps TRBD2 (6 bases). The V end lost 3 bases, the J end lost 1 base, and 16 bases lay between the germline ends. CDR3 size: 16 residues. CDR1 is SGDLS and CDR2 is YYNGEE in the germline V gene. The CDR3 DNA reads TGTGCCAGCAGCGCTGGATGGGCAGCGGGCCAAGAGACCCAGTACTTC. Translation: CASSAGWAAGQETQYF.

The chain uses TRBV2 and TRBJ1-1; no firm D call. The CDR3 sequence is 14 residues long. V lost 4 bases and J 0 bases, leaving 9 bases between the germline ends. Germline-derived CDR1 and CDR2 are SNHLY and FYNNEI. The CDR3 reads CASSVQVMNTEAFF. The CDR3 coding sequence is TGTGCCAGCAGTGTGCAGGTCATGAACACTGAAGCTTTCTTT.

This chain connects TRBV21-1 to TRBJ2-3; the table's D gene call, TRBD1, was not cross checked with the DNA. TRBV21-1 is labeled a pseudogene. The CDR3 runs 18 residues. The DNA of the CDR3 is TGTGCCAGCAGCAAAGGTCCAGGTTCCCGGAAACGCACAGATACGCAGTATTTT. This encodes CASSKGPGSRKRTDTQYF.

The rearrangement links TRBV3-1 (or the pseudogene TRBV3-2) to TRBJ1-5, with unresolved D. The CDR3 loop spans 12 amino acids. Trimming stripped 2 bases from V and 6 bases from J, with 5 bases between. Germline lookup yields CDR1 LGHDT and CDR2 YNNKEL (reference sequence). DNA for the CDR3: TGTGCCAGCAGCCAACACGGTCAGCCCCAGCATTTT. Protein: CASSQHGQPQHF.

This chain connects TRBV18 to TRBJ2-7; D is perhaps TRBD1 (5 bases). Germline assignment: CDR1 KGHSH and CDR2 LQKENI. Trimming pared 4 bases from V and 3 bases from J, leaving 19 bases between. CDR3 length: 16 amino acids. CDR3 region: CASSLPFGEGVYEQYF. The CDR3 nucleotides are TGTGCCAGCTCACTACCTTTTGGGGAAGGGGTCTACGAGCAGTACTTC.

The rearrangement joins TRBV2 to TRBJ2-5, with TRBD2 matching over 13 bases. From germline, CDR1 is SNHLY and CDR2 FYNNEI. This CDR3 has 15 amino acids. Trimming at V came to 8 bases and at J to 5 bases, leaving 8 bases not matched to a gene. CDR3 DNA sequence: TGTGCCAGCGTACTAGCGGGAGGGCCGGGGGAGACCCAGTACTTC. Encoded protein: CASVLAGGPGETQYF. Full variable domain (missing parts from reference TRBV2 and TRBJ2-5): EPEVTQTPSHQVTQMGQEVILRCVPISNHLYFYWYRQILGQKVEFLVSFYNNEISEKSEIFDDQFSVERPDGSNFTLKIRSTKLEDSAMYFCASVLAGGPGETQYFGPGTRLLVL.

This CDR3 is CASSQGFQGGNQPQHF. The CDR3 nucleotides are TGTGCCAGCAGCCAAGGGTTCCAGGGGGGCAATCAGCCCCAGCATTTT. The chain uses TRBV3-1 (or the pseudogene TRBV3-2) and TRBJ1-5; 7 bases are a match to TRBD1. The CDR3 sequence is 16 residues long. Germline V gene data show CDR1 as LGHDT and CDR2 as YNNKEL (reference sequence). V dropped 1 base and J dropped 2; count of bases not matched to a gene: 5.

V is TRBV6-5 and J is TRBJ1-3; 7 bases are shared with TRBD1. This CDR3 is 15 amino acids long. Germline CDR1 reads MNHEY; CDR2 reads SVGAGI. Unmatched junction bases numbered 7, after V lost 4 bases and J lost 4 bases. CDR3 bases: TGTGCCAGCAGTTCCCTACAGGGGCAAGGAAACACCATATATTTT. Translated: CASSSLQGQGNTIYF.

Comments on this clone: Other DNA sequences in the same sample also yield this CDR3. The J gene is TRBJ1-1, the V gene TRBV10-1; a possible D gene is TRBD1 (5 bases). Trimming took 0 bases from V and 4 from J, leaving 9 bases between them. CDR3 length equals 14 residues. From germline, CDR1 is WNHNN and CDR2 SYGVQD (reference sequence). The CDR3 coding sequence is TGCGCCAGCAGTGAGTCGGGGCCCGGCACTGAAGCTTTCTTT. Translated, it gives CASSESGPGTEAFF.